The rows below give T cell receptor beta chains drawn from one sample of a study of blood T cells in healthy people across ages. One entry per CDR3 protein, called by TCRdb with MiXCR from the 5' RACE reads. Of approximately 960,000 distinct CDR3 sequences listed, roughly 29% are singletons. The sample also formed part of further work on T cells of mothers and their children.

The specimen was blood. These receptors were taken from a woman in her 40s in good health. The CDR3 runs from the conserved cysteine through the conserved F or W. A D gene is named only where the DNA matches it firmly. Where a row states a size, it is once, few, many or the class of an expanded clone; other rows omit it.

len: 12; v_gene: TRBV3-1; j_gene: TRBJ2-5; abundance: .; d_gene: .; CDR3aa: CASSHQQDTQYF; CDR3nt: TGTGCCAGCAGCCACCAGCAAGACACCCAGTACTTC
len: 15; v_gene: TRBV20-1; j_gene: TRBJ2-1; abundance: many; d_gene: TRBD2; CDR3aa: CSARGGTSGYNEQFF; CDR3nt: TGCAGTGCTAGGGGGGGGACTAGCGGTTACAATGAGCAGTTCTTC
len: 16; v_gene: TRBV4-2; j_gene: TRBJ1-1; abundance: once; d_gene: .; CDR3aa: CATRRDGTHRSTEAFF; CDR3nt: TGTGCCACCAGAAGAGATGGGACCCACCGAAGCACTGAAGCTTTCTTT
len: 15; v_gene: TRBV5-1; j_gene: TRBJ2-5; abundance: .; d_gene: TRBD1; CDR3aa: CASSRDRVSGETQYF; CDR3nt: TGCGCCAGCAGCCGGGACAGGGTGTCGGGAGAGACCCAGTACTTC
len: 14; v_gene: TRBV4-2; j_gene: TRBJ2-5; abundance: many; d_gene: .; CDR3aa: CASSQAPGSGTQYF; CDR3nt: TGTGCCAGCAGCCAAGCCCCGGGGTCGGGGACCCAGTACTTC
len: 18; v_gene: TRBV28; j_gene: TRBJ1-1; abundance: .; d_gene: TRBD1; CDR3aa: CASSSSDRGRSLDTEAFF; CDR3nt: TGTGCCAGCAGTTCCTCCGACAGGGGGAGGTCTTTGGACACTGAAGCTTTCTTT
len: 18; v_gene: TRBV9; j_gene: TRBJ2-3; abundance: few; d_gene: .; CDR3aa: CASSGLFITGSGTDTQYF; CDR3nt: TGTGCCAGCAGCGGCCTATTTATTACAGGTAGTGGCACAGATACGCAGTATTTT
len: 15; v_gene: TRBV5-1; j_gene: TRBJ2-7; abundance: .; d_gene: TRBD2; CDR3aa: CASRWGLARHYEQYF; CDR3nt: TGCGCCAGCAGATGGGGACTAGCGCGGCACTACGAGCAGTACTTC
len: 11; v_gene: TRBV6-5; j_gene: TRBJ1-2; abundance: few; d_gene: TRBD1; CDR3aa: CASSSTGGYTF; CDR3nt: TGTGCCAGCAGTTCGACAGGGGGCTACACCTTC
len: 17; v_gene: TRBV28; j_gene: TRBJ1-1; abundance: .; d_gene: TRBD1; CDR3aa: CASRLRTGTGQNTEAFF; CDR3nt: TGTGCCAGCAGACTTCGAACCGGGACAGGGCAGAACACTGAAGCTTTCTTT
len: 15; v_gene: TRBV7-2; j_gene: TRBJ2-3; abundance: .; d_gene: TRBD1; CDR3aa: CASSRDSSSTDTQYF; CDR3nt: TGTGCCAGCAGCCGGGACAGCTCTAGCACAGATACGCAGTATTTT
len: 14; v_gene: TRBV7-3; j_gene: TRBJ1-1; abundance: .; d_gene: TRBD1; CDR3aa: CASSSRTGYTEAFF; CDR3nt: TGTGCCAGCAGCTCCAGGACAGGGTACACTGAAGCTTTCTTT
len: 16; v_gene: TRBV27; j_gene: TRBJ1-2; abundance: few; d_gene: TRBD1; CDR3aa: CASSLGTGTDGYGYTF; CDR3nt: TGTGCCAGCAGTTTGGGGACAGGGACGGATGGCTATGGCTACACCTTC
len: 15; v_gene: TRBV7-9; j_gene: TRBJ2-7; abundance: few; d_gene: .; CDR3aa: CASSFIFAEYYEQYF; CDR3nt: TGTGCCAGCAGCTTTATATTCGCAGAGTACTACGAGCAGTACTTC
len: 13; v_gene: TRBV12-3/TRBV12-4; j_gene: TRBJ1-2; abundance: .; d_gene: .; CDR3aa: CASSTPSGYGYTF; CDR3nt: TGTGCCAGCAGTACCCCATCTGGCTATGGCTACACCTTC
len: 14; v_gene: TRBV29-1; j_gene: TRBJ2-3; abundance: .; d_gene: .; CDR3aa: CSVVQGISTDTQYF; CDR3nt: TGCAGCGTTGTTCAGGGAATAAGCACAGATACGCAGTATTTT
len: 15; v_gene: TRBV20-1; j_gene: TRBJ2-3; abundance: .; d_gene: TRBD2; CDR3aa: CSARGGAGDQDTQYF; CDR3nt: TGCAGTGCTAGAGGAGGGGCGGGGGACCAAGATACGCAGTATTTT
len: 15; v_gene: TRBV12-3/TRBV12-4; j_gene: TRBJ1-4; abundance: .; d_gene: .; CDR3aa: CASSHSWTVFEKLFF; CDR3nt: TGTGCCAGCAGCCATTCCTGGACGGTTTTTGAAAAACTGTTTTTT
len: 15; v_gene: TRBV7-2; j_gene: TRBJ2-5; abundance: .; d_gene: TRBD2; CDR3aa: CASSRTSGGRDEQYF; CDR3nt: TGTGCCAGCAGCCGGACTAGCGGGGGGAGGGATGAGCAGTACTTC
len: 15; v_gene: TRBV7-2; j_gene: TRBJ2-7; abundance: once; d_gene: TRBD2; CDR3aa: CASSLGGTSAYEQYF; CDR3nt: TGTGCCAGCAGCTTAGGGGGGACTAGCGCGTACGAGCAGTACTTC
len: 16; v_gene: TRBV18; j_gene: TRBJ2-1; abundance: .; d_gene: .; CDR3aa: CASSPPDRGPNNEQFF; CDR3nt: TGTGCCAGCTCACCACCAGATCGGGGGCCCAACAATGAGCAGTTCTTC
len: 14; v_gene: TRBV7-9; j_gene: TRBJ2-7; abundance: many; d_gene: .; CDR3aa: CASSLPLTDYEQYF; CDR3nt: TGTGCCAGCAGCTTACCCCTGACAGATTACGAGCAGTACTTC
len: 14; v_gene: TRBV7-6; j_gene: TRBJ2-7; abundance: .; d_gene: TRBD2; CDR3aa: CASSFSGTSNEQYF; CDR3nt: TGTGCCAGCAGCTTCTCCGGGACTAGCAACGAGCAGTACTTC
len: 17; v_gene: TRBV28; j_gene: TRBJ2-5; abundance: many; d_gene: TRBD2; CDR3aa: CASSPVRAGGSRETQYF; CDR3nt: TGTGCCAGCAGCCCCGTTCGTGCGGGGGGGTCCCGGGAGACCCAGTACTTC
len: 15; v_gene: TRBV7-9; j_gene: TRBJ2-7; abundance: .; d_gene: TRBD1; CDR3aa: CASSTERRQGNEQYF; CDR3nt: TGTGCCAGCAGCACAGAGCGTCGACAGGGGAACGAGCAGTACTTC
len: 15; v_gene: TRBV6-6; j_gene: TRBJ2-1; abundance: many; d_gene: .; CDR3aa: CASSYSGAGCNEQFF; CDR3nt: TGTGCCAGCAGTTACTCCGGGGCTGGGTGCAATGAGCAGTTCTTC
len: 14; v_gene: TRBV20-1; j_gene: TRBJ2-7; abundance: many; d_gene: .; CDR3aa: CSATGPSFSYEQYF; CDR3nt: TGCAGTGCTACGGGACCATCCTTCTCCTACGAGCAGTACTTC
len: 13; v_gene: TRBV12-3/TRBV12-4; j_gene: TRBJ1-5; abundance: few; d_gene: .; CDR3aa: CASSPIGNQPQHF; CDR3nt: TGTGCCAGCAGTCCCATTGGTAATCAGCCCCAGCATTTT
len: 15; v_gene: TRBV7-2; j_gene: TRBJ1-6; abundance: .; d_gene: .; CDR3aa: CASSSDSSYNSPLHF; CDR3nt: TGTGCCAGCAGCTCGGACAGCTCCTATAATTCACCCCTCCACTTT
len: 15; v_gene: TRBV15; j_gene: TRBJ1-5; abundance: few; d_gene: .; CDR3aa: CATSRSGSSDQPQHF; CDR3nt: TGTGCCACCAGCAGATCAGGGAGTTCCGATCAGCCCCAGCATTTT
len: 13; v_gene: TRBV7-2; j_gene: TRBJ2-5; abundance: .; d_gene: .; CDR3aa: CASSLQTKETQYF; CDR3nt: TGTGCCAGCAGCTTACAGACTAAAGAGACCCAGTACTTC
len: 17; v_gene: TRBV20-1; j_gene: TRBJ2-1; abundance: few; d_gene: TRBD2; CDR3aa: CSARDTGRLAGVREQFF; CDR3nt: TGCAGTGCTAGAGATACGGGACGACTAGCGGGGGTTCGAGAGCAGTTCTTC
len: 18; v_gene: TRBV12-3/TRBV12-4; j_gene: TRBJ1-5; abundance: .; d_gene: TRBD1; CDR3aa: CASSLPRQGMGSNQPQHF; CDR3nt: TGTGCCAGCAGTCTACCGAGACAGGGGATGGGGAGCAATCAGCCCCAGCATTTT
len: 17; v_gene: TRBV16; j_gene: TRBJ1-1; abundance: .; d_gene: .; CDR3aa: CASSQKKQANLNTEAFF; CDR3nt: TGTGCCAGCAGCCAAAAAAAACAGGCCAATCTGAACACTGAAGCTTTCTTT
len: 15; v_gene: TRBV5-5; j_gene: TRBJ2-4; abundance: .; d_gene: .; CDR3aa: CASSLGPGAKNIQYF; CDR3nt: TGTGCCAGCAGCTTGGGGCCGGGGGCCAAAAACATTCAGTACTTC
len: 18; v_gene: TRBV5-1; j_gene: TRBJ2-5; abundance: .; d_gene: TRBD2; CDR3aa: CASSAKGGTSYERETQYF; CDR3nt: TGCGCCAGCAGCGCGAAGGGGGGGACTAGCTACGAGAGGGAGACCCAGTACTTC
len: 15; v_gene: TRBV28; j_gene: TRBJ1-4; abundance: .; d_gene: .; CDR3aa: CASLRYSGRREKLFF; CDR3nt: TGTGCCAGCCTCCGTTATTCTGGGCGAAGGGAAAAACTGTTTTTT
len: 17; v_gene: TRBV2; j_gene: TRBJ2-3; abundance: few; d_gene: TRBD2; CDR3aa: CASSERRLARGTDTQYF; CDR3nt: TGTGCCAGCAGTGAGCGGCGACTAGCAAGGGGCACAGATACGCAGTATTTT
len: 16; v_gene: TRBV7-2; j_gene: TRBJ1-5; abundance: .; d_gene: .; CDR3aa: CASSLMTGTGNQPQHF; CDR3nt: TGTGCCAGCAGCTTAATGACGGGGACGGGCAATCAGCCCCAGCATTTT
len: 13; v_gene: TRBV29-1; j_gene: TRBJ2-7; abundance: many; d_gene: .; CDR3aa: CSVDPGGGYEQYF; CDR3nt: TGCAGCGTTGACCCCGGGGGCGGCTACGAGCAGTACTTC
len: 14; v_gene: TRBV12-3/TRBV12-4; j_gene: TRBJ2-2; abundance: .; d_gene: .; CDR3aa: CASSFGGKTGELFF; CDR3nt: TGTGCCAGCAGTTTCGGGGGAAAAACCGGGGAGCTGTTTTTT
len: 16; v_gene: TRBV12-3/TRBV12-4; j_gene: TRBJ2-2; abundance: .; d_gene: .; CDR3aa: CASSPRERESTGELFF; CDR3nt: TGTGCCAGCAGCCCAAGGGAGAGGGAATCGACCGGGGAGCTGTTTTTT
len: 17; v_gene: TRBV2; j_gene: TRBJ2-5; abundance: .; d_gene: TRBD2; CDR3aa: CASRDPGLAGGRETQYF; CDR3nt: TGTGCCAGCAGAGACCCGGGACTAGCGGGGGGCCGAGAGACCCAGTACTTC
len: 16; v_gene: TRBV9; j_gene: TRBJ2-1; abundance: many; d_gene: TRBD1; CDR3aa: CASSVGQGSSYNEQFF; CDR3nt: TGTGCCAGCAGCGTAGGACAGGGTAGCTCCTACAATGAGCAGTTCTTC
len: 16; v_gene: TRBV13; j_gene: TRBJ1-1; abundance: few; d_gene: TRBD1; CDR3aa: CASSLPGTGENTEAFF; CDR3nt: TGTGCCAGCAGCCTCCCCGGGACAGGGGAGAACACTGAAGCTTTCTTT